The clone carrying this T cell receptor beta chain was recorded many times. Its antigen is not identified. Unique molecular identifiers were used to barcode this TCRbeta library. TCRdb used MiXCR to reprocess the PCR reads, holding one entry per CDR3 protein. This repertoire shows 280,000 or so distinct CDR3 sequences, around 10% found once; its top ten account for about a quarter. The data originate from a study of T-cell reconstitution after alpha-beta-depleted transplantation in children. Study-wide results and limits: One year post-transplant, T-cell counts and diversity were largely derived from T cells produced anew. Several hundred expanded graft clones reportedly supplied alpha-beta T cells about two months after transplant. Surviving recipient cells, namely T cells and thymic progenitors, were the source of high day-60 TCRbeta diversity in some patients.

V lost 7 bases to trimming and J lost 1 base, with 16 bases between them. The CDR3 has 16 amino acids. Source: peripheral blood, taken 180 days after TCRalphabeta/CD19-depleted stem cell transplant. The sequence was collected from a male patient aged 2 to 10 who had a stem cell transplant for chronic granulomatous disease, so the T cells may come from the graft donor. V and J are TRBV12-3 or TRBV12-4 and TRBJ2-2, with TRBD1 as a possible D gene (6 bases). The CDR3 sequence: CASTPRQEKNTGELFF. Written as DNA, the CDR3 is TGTGCCAGCACTCCTAGACAGGAAAAGAACACCGGGGAGCTGTTTTTT.